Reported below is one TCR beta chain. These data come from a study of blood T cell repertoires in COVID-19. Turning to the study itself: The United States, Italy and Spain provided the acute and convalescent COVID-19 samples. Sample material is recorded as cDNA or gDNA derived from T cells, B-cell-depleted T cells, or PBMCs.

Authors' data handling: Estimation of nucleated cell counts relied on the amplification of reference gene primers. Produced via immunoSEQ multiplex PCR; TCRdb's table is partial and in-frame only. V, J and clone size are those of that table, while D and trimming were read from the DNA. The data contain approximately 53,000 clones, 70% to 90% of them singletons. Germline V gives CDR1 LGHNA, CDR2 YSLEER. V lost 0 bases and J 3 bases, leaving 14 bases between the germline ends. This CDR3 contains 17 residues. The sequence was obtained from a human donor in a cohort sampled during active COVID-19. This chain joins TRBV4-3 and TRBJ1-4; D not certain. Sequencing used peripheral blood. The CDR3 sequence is CASSQDRPRAANEKLFF. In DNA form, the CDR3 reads TGCGCCAGCAGCCAAGATAGGCCCCGAGCGGCTAATGAAAAACTGTTTTTT.